Listed below are T cell receptor beta chains from one sample, sequenced in a study of blood T cells in healthy people across ages. Via MiXCR, TCRdb re-called the 5' RACE reads, giving one row per CDR3 protein. Of some 800,000 distinct CDR3 sequences in the sample, under 55% are singletons; the top ten hold about 19%. Specimen: blood. Receptors originate from a man between 60 and 70 years old in good health. Each CDR3 is given with its conserved first and last residue. A D gene is named only where the DNA matches it firmly. Clone size is given for some rows only: seen once, a few or many times, or a class if the clone is expanded.

size,V,J,D,DNA,CDR3
NA,TRBV7-2,TRBJ1-1,NA,TGTGCCAGCAGCTTAGGGCCCAGCGGTACTGAAGCTTTCTTT,CASSLGPSGTEAFF
NA,TRBV20-1,TRBJ2-1,TRBD2,TGCAGTGCTAGCACTAGCGGGGGGATCTCCTACAATGAGCAGTTCTTC,CSASTSGGISYNEQFF
NA,TRBV7-9,TRBJ2-2,NA,TGTGCCAGCAGCTTACCCGGACAGAACACCGAGGAGCTGTTTTTT,CASSLPGQNTEELFF
few,TRBV28,TRBJ2-7,TRBD2,TGTGCCAGCAGTTTCCCTAGCGGGGGGCTCTACGAGCAGTACTTC,CASSFPSGGLYEQYF
NA,TRBV5-1,TRBJ1-2,NA,TGCGCCAGCAGCTTACCGGCAGCTAACGAAAAAGGCTACACCTTC,CASSLPAANEKGYTF
NA,TRBV7-2,TRBJ2-1,TRBD1,TGTGCCAGCAATTTAAAGGGGGCGGTACCTTACAGTGAGCGGTTCTTC,CASNLKGAVPYSERFF
NA,TRBV6-1,TRBJ2-7,TRBD1,TGTGCCAGCAGTGAAGCAGGGACAGGGGTCCTTTACGAGCAGTACTTC,CASSEAGTGVLYEQYF
NA,TRBV4-3,TRBJ2-7,NA,TGCGCCAGCAGCCAAGAGTCCTTGGGTGATTACGAGCAGTACTTC,CASSQESLGDYEQYF
NA,TRBV5-1,TRBJ2-3,NA,TGCGCCAGCAGCGTGATGGGGGTAGATACGCAGTATTTT,CASSVMGVDTQYF
NA,TRBV20-1,TRBJ2-1,TRBD2,TGCAGTGCTAGTTCCAGCGGGGGGCACAACTACAATGAGCAGTTCTTC,CSASSSGGHNYNEQFF
many,TRBV29-1,TRBJ1-1,NA,TGCAGCCTCAGGACAGCCCTTTCGACTGAAGCTTTCTTT,CSLRTALSTEAFF
NA,TRBV12-3/TRBV12-4,TRBJ2-3,NA,TGTGCCAGCAGTTTAAACGGGAAAAGAGATACGCAGTATTTT,CASSLNGKRDTQYF
few,TRBV6-1,TRBJ2-7,NA,TGTGCCAGCAGTGCGAGACGGAACAATCACTACGAGCAGTACTTC,CASSARRNNHYEQYF
NA,TRBV7-3,TRBJ2-5,TRBD2,TGTGCCAGCAGCGTGACCGGGACTAGCTCAGAGACCCAGTACTTC,CASSVTGTSSETQYF
few,TRBV7-2,TRBJ2-5,TRBD2,TGTGCCAGCAGCTCCACAAGACTAGCGGGAAAAGAGACCCAGTACTTC,CASSSTRLAGKETQYF
NA,TRBV28,TRBJ1-2,NA,TGTGCCAGCAACTACAGGGTGGAAGGCTACACCTTC,CASNYRVEGYTF
once,TRBV5-1,TRBJ2-7,NA,TGCGCCAGCAGCTTGGAACCAAACAATGAGCAGTACTTC,CASSLEPNNEQYF
NA,TRBV7-9,TRBJ1-4,NA,TGTGCCAGCAGCTTAGCAGGGGACGAAAAACTGTTTTTT,CASSLAGDEKLFF
NA,TRBV20-1,TRBJ2-7,TRBD2,TGCAGTGCGGGCGGTTGGGCTAGCGGGGCTCTGGACGACGAGCAGTACTTC,CSAGGWASGALDDEQYF
NA,TRBV7-3,TRBJ2-1,NA,TGTGCCAGCAGCTTAGGCCACGTGGGGTTGGGCAATGAGCAGTTCTTC,CASSLGHVGLGNEQFF
few,TRBV5-1,TRBJ1-2,NA,TGCGCCAGCAGCAGCCACCGGAACTATGGCTACACCTTC,CASSSHRNYGYTF
NA,TRBV20-1,TRBJ2-6,NA,TGCAGTGCTAGACCCCCCAGGGGCTCTGGGGCCAACGTCCTGACTTTC,CSARPPRGSGANVLTF
NA,TRBV24-1,TRBJ2-1,NA,TGTGCCACCAGTGATCTTAGACAAGCCTACAATGAGCAGTTCTTC,CATSDLRQAYNEQFF
NA,TRBV7-2,TRBJ2-7,NA,TGTGCCAGCAGCATTCGGGACCCACCGAAGGCCCAGTACTTC,CASSIRDPPKAQYF
few,TRBV6-1,TRBJ2-1,NA,TGTGCCAGCTTCTTCAACGGGAACTACAATGAGCAGTTCTTC,CASFFNGNYNEQFF
NA,TRBV4-1,TRBJ1-1,TRBD1,TGCGCCAGCAGCCAAGAAAAACACGACAGGGAGGAAGCTTTCTTT,CASSQEKHDREEAFF
few,TRBV12-5,TRBJ2-7,TRBD1,TGTGCTAGTGGTCGACAGGACAGGGCTGACGAGCAGTACTTC,CASGRQDRADEQYF
NA,TRBV3-1,TRBJ2-5,TRBD2,TGTGCCAGCAGCCAAAGCTCCCTCGTACTAGCGGGGGTACAAGAGACCCAGTACTTC,CASSQSSLVLAGVQETQYF
few,TRBV14,TRBJ1-2,TRBD1,TGTGCCAGCAGCCAAGATCCAGGGGGTCTGAACTATGGCTACACCTTC,CASSQDPGGLNYGYTF
NA,TRBV4-3,TRBJ2-7,NA,TGCGCCAGCAGCCCAAACGCACAGGGCAGGGGCGAGCAGTACTTC,CASSPNAQGRGEQYF
NA,TRBV27,TRBJ1-5,NA,TGTGCCAGCAGCCGCTCCCAGAGATATCAGCCCCAGCATTTT,CASSRSQRYQPQHF
NA,TRBV18,TRBJ2-7,TRBD2,TGTGCCAGCTCCCCGGGGGGGGCATATTCCTACGAGCAGTACTTC,CASSPGGAYSYEQYF
NA,TRBV4-2,TRBJ1-6,NA,TGTGCCAGCAGCCAAGTAGGACGGGGGCTGGTCGGAAATTCACCCCTCCACTTT,CASSQVGRGLVGNSPLHF
few,TRBV7-2,TRBJ2-2,TRBD2,TGTGCCAGCAGCTCTAGCGGGGCCACCGGGGAGCTGTTTTTT,CASSSSGATGELFF
NA,TRBV20-1,TRBJ2-7,TRBD1,TGCAGTGCCTCAGGGGGCGCGGGCTCCTACGAGCAGTACTTC,CSASGGAGSYEQYF
many,TRBV3-1,TRBJ2-7,TRBD1,TGTGCCAGCAGCAGGGGACAGCACTACGAGCAGTACTTC,CASSRGQHYEQYF
NA,TRBV7-8,TRBJ2-5,TRBD1,TGTGCCAGCAGACCCACAGGGGACCGGGCCCAGTACTTC,CASRPTGDRAQYF
NA,TRBV5-1,TRBJ1-2,NA,TGCGCCAGCCGGGGAGACAACTATGGCTACACCTTC,CASRGDNYGYTF
few,TRBV12-3/TRBV12-4,TRBJ2-5,NA,TGTGCCAGCAGTTTGGTGTGGTCAGAGACCCAGTACTTC,CASSLVWSETQYF
many,TRBV28,TRBJ2-6,TRBD1,TGTGCCAGCAGTTTATTTTTGCAGGGGGCATCTGGGGCCAACGTCCTGACTTTC,CASSLFLQGASGANVLTF
NA,TRBV14,TRBJ2-4,NA,TGTGCCAGCAGCCAAGGAGTTAACATTCAGTACTTC,CASSQGVNIQYF
NA,TRBV7-2,TRBJ2-4,NA,TGTGCCAGCAGCTCCCCGGGACTCGCCAAAGACATTCAGTACTTC,CASSSPGLAKDIQYF